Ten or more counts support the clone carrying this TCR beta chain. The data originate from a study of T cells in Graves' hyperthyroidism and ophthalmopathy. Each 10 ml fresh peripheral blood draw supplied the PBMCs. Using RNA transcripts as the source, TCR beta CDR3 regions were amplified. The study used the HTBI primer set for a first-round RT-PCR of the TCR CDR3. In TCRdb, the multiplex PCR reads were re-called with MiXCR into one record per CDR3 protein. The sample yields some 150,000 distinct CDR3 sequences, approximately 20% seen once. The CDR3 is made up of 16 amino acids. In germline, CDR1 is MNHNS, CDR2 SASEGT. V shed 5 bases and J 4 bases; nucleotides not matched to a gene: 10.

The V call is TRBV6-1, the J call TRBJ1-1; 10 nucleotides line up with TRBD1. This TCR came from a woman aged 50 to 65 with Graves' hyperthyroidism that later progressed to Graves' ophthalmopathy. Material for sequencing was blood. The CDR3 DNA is TGTGCCAGCAGTTCCCAGACAGGGGGCGGGGGCACTGAAGCTTTCTTT. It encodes CASSSQTGGGGTEAFF.